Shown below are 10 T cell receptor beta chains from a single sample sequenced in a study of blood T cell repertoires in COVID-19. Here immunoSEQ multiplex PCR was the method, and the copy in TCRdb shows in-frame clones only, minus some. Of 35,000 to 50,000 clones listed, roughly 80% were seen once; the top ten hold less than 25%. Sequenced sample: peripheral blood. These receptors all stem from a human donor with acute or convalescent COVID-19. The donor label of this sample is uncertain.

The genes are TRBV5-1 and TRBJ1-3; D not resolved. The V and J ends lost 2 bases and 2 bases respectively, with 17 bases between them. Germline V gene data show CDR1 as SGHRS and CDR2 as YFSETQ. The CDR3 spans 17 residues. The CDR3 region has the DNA TGCGCCAGCAGCTTTGGATCTACGACACCCCCTGGAAACACCATATATTTT. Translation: CASSFGSTTPPGNTIYF. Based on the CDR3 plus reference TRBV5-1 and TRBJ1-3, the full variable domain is KAGVTQTPRYLIKTRGQQVTLSCSPISGHRSVSWYQQTPGQGLQFLFEYFSETQRNKGNFPGRFSGRQFSNSRSEMNVSTLELGDSALYLCASSFGSTTPPGNTIYFGEGSWLTVV.

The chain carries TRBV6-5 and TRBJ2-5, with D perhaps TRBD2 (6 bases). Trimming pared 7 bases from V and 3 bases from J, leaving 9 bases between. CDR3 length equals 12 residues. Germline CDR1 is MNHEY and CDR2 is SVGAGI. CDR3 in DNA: TGTGCCAGCAAACTAGCAAAAGAGACCCAGTACTTC. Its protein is CASKLAKETQYF.

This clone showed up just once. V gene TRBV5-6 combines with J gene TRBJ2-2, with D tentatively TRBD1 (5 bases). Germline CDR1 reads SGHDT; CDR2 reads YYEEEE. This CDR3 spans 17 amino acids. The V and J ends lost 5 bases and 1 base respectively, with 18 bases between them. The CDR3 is CASSSVLRQQNTGELFF. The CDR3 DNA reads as TGTGCCAGCAGTTCCGTGCTCAGACAGCAGAACACCGGGGAGCTGTTTTTT.

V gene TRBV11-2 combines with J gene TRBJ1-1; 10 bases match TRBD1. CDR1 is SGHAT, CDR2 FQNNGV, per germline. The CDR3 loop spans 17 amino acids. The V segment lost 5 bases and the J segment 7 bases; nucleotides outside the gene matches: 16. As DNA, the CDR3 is TGTGCCAGCAGCCCACAGTGGGGACAGGGGAAAAAAGGTGAAGCTTTCTTT. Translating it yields CASSPQWGQGKKGEAFF.

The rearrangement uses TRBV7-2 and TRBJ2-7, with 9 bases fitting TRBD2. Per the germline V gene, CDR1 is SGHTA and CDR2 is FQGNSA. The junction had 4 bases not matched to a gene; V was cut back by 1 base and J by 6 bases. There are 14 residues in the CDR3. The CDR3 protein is CASSLVRGRGEQYF. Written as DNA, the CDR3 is TGTGCCAGCAGCTTAGTCCGCGGGAGGGGCGAGCAGTACTTC.

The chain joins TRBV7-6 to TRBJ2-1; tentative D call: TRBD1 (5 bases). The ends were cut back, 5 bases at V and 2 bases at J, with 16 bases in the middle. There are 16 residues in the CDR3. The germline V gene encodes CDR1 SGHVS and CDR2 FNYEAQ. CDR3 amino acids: CASSQLLEGAYNEQFF. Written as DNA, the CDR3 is TGTGCCAGCAGCCAATTACTTGAAGGGGCCTACAATGAGCAGTTCTTC.

CDR3 bases: TGTGCCAGTAGTTTAATCCGGGGGGTGGACACTGAAGCTTTCTTT. Amino acids: CASSLIRGVDTEAFF. The rearrangement links TRBV19 to TRBJ1-1; D is perhaps TRBD1 (5 bases). Trimming shortened V by 5 bases and J by 3 bases, and 16 bases separated the two germline ends. This CDR3 region has 15 residues. Germline lookup yields CDR1 LNHDA and CDR2 SQIVND (reference sequence). Full variable domain (remainder filled in from reference TRBV19 and TRBJ1-1): DGGITQSPKYLFRKEGQNVTLSCEQNLNHDAMYWYRQDPGQGLRLIYYSQIVNDFQKGDIAEGYSVSREKKESFPLTVTSAQKNPTAFYLCASSLIRGVDTEAFFGQGTRLTVV.

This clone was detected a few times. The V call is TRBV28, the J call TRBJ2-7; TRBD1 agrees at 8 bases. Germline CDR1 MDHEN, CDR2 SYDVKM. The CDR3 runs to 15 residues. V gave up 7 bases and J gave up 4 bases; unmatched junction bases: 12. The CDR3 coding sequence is TGTGCCAGCAATCCGACCGGGACAGGAGGGTACGAGCAGTACTTC. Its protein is CASNPTGTGGYEQYF.

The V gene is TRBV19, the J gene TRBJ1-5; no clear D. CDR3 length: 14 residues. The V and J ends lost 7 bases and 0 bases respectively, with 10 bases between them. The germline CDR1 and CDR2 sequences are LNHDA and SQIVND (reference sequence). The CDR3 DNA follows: TGTGCCAGTATGGAGGGCTATAGCAATCAGCCCCAGCATTTT. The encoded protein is CASMEGYSNQPQHF.

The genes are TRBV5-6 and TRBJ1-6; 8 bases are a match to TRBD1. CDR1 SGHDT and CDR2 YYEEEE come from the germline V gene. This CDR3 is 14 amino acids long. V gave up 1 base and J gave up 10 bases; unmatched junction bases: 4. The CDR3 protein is CASSLTGGVSPLHF. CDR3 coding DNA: TGTGCCAGCAGCTTGACAGGGGGGGTCTCACCCCTCCACTTT.